A selection of T cell receptor beta chains follows, all from one sample in a study of cytomegalovirus exposure and HLA in healthy donors. Assay used: immunoSEQ multiplex PCR; TCRdb lists only in-frame clones, some missing. The data show 150,000 to 200,000 clones, 77% seen once. The sample comprised PBMCs. These receptor sequences come from a woman aged 25 to 39 in good health and CMV-seropositive. The CDR3 runs from the conserved cysteine through the conserved F or W. A D gene is named only where the DNA matches it firmly. Some rows mark clone size as missing; the rest say once, few, many or name a class of expanded clone.

J gene: TRBJ2-2
clone size: .
D gene: TRBD1
V gene: TRBV7-3
CDR3 protein: CASSLTTGQGLFF

J gene: TRBJ2-1
clone size: .
D gene: TRBD1
V gene: TRBV27
CDR3 protein: CASSLSKGARDEQFF

J gene: TRBJ2-1
clone size: few
D gene: .
V gene: TRBV29-1
CDR3 protein: CSVEDWVEASSYNEQFF

J gene: TRBJ2-7
clone size: .
D gene: .
V gene: TRBV27
CDR3 protein: CASSLKPAGTYEQYF

J gene: TRBJ2-7
clone size: .
D gene: TRBD1
V gene: TRBV9
CDR3 protein: CASSVAGTGTYEQYF

J gene: TRBJ2-7
clone size: .
D gene: .
V gene: TRBV19
CDR3 protein: CASTAEGTYEQYF

J gene: TRBJ1-1
clone size: .
D gene: TRBD1
V gene: TRBV6-1
CDR3 protein: CASSKAGEGQGAFF

J gene: TRBJ2-7
clone size: .
D gene: .
V gene: TRBV6-5
CDR3 protein: CASSYSSGNLDGQYF

J gene: TRBJ2-2
clone size: .
D gene: TRBD2
V gene: TRBV2
CDR3 protein: CASTKEAGIGELFF

J gene: TRBJ2-7
clone size: .
D gene: .
V gene: TRBV7-2
CDR3 protein: CASSSLGGSLYEQYF

J gene: TRBJ2-7
clone size: .
D gene: .
V gene: TRBV7-8
CDR3 protein: CASSLDGGNYEQYF

J gene: TRBJ1-2
clone size: .
D gene: TRBD1
V gene: TRBV15
CDR3 protein: CATSRGQGEGYTF

J gene: TRBJ2-7
clone size: once
D gene: .
V gene: TRBV25-1
CDR3 protein: CASSETGYEQYF

J gene: TRBJ2-7
clone size: .
D gene: TRBD2
V gene: TRBV5-1
CDR3 protein: CASSFTPTSGVYEQYF

J gene: TRBJ2-1
clone size: .
D gene: .
V gene: TRBV7-9
CDR3 protein: CASLEQGSFYNEQFF

J gene: TRBJ1-1
clone size: .
D gene: .
V gene: TRBV6-6
CDR3 protein: CASTQRGRASPEAFF

J gene: TRBJ2-1
clone size: .
D gene: TRBD2
V gene: TRBV4-3
CDR3 protein: CASSPGLAGYNEQFF

J gene: TRBJ2-7
clone size: .
D gene: .
V gene: TRBV12-5
CDR3 protein: CASGLLANPSEQYF

J gene: TRBJ1-1
clone size: few
D gene: TRBD1
V gene: TRBV28
CDR3 protein: CASSLPDRKNTEAFF

J gene: TRBJ1-4
clone size: few
D gene: .
V gene: TRBV28
CDR3 protein: CASRSQGGTNEKLFF

J gene: TRBJ1-1
clone size: .
D gene: .
V gene: TRBV6-5
CDR3 protein: CASAQGTEAFF

J gene: TRBJ1-1
clone size: once
D gene: .
V gene: TRBV7-9
CDR3 protein: CASSLVRGMNTEAFF

J gene: TRBJ2-5
clone size: .
D gene: .
V gene: TRBV9
CDR3 protein: CASSVGIVDKRETQYF

J gene: TRBJ1-1
clone size: .
D gene: .
V gene: TRBV7-2
CDR3 protein: CASSVHNPMNTEAFF

J gene: TRBJ2-7
clone size: few
D gene: .
V gene: TRBV9
CDR3 protein: CASSVGRGRLSDEQYF

J gene: TRBJ2-7
clone size: few
D gene: TRBD2
V gene: TRBV10-1
CDR3 protein: CASSESGLADSYEQYF

J gene: TRBJ2-5
clone size: .
D gene: .
V gene: TRBV6-5
CDR3 protein: CASTRALGGAETQYF